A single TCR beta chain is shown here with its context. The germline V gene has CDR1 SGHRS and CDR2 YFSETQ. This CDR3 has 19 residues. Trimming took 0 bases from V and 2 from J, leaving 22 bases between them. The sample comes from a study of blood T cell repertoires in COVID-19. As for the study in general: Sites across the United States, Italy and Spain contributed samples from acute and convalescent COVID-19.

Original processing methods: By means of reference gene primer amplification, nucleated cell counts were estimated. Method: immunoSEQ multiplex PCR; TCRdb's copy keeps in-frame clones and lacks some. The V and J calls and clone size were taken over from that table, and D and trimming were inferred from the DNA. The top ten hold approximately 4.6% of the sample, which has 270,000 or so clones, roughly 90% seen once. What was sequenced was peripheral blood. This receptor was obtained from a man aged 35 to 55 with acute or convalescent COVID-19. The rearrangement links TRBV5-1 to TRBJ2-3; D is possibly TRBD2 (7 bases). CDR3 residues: CASSLAGAGARRATDTQYF. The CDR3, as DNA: TGCGCCAGCAGCTTGGCGGGGGCGGGGGCCCGCCGTGCCACAGATACGCAGTATTTT.